A selection of T cell receptor beta chains follows, all from one sample in a study of T cell responses to AZD1222 COVID-19 vaccine. Assay: immunoSEQ multiplex PCR; the TCRdb copy retains only in-frame clones and omits some. The repertoire holds some 130,000 clones, more than 80% seen once, with over 3.5% in the top ten. This specimen was peripheral blood, taken on day 0 of AZD1222 vaccination. The receptors originated from an adult in good health. Both conserved end residues are part of each CDR3. D genes are given only for firm matches. The size field is filled for only some rows; it gives once, few, many or a size class.

>15|-|TRBV3-1/TRBV3-2|-
CASRGSFEGGDEQFF
>18|-|TRBV4-1|-
CASSQEGMPGASKNIQYF
>14|-|TRBV30|-
CAWSVVGDADTQYF
>16|few|TRBV7-2|TRBD1
CASSLRTGSNTGELFF
>15|-|TRBV7-7|-
CASSLTGSSYNEQFF
>14|once|TRBV3-1/TRBV3-2|-
CASSQDFRGYGYTF
>15|-|TRBV5-1|TRBD1
CASSLGGTGFDGYTF
>15|-|TRBV18|-
CASSPPRTDQETQYF
>20|once|TRBV6-8|TRBD1
CASSYLFRDRGRSSGNTIYF
>15|once|TRBV25-1|TRBD1
CASRRDRGTNSPLHF
>17|-|TRBV6-1|TRBD1
CASSEGSDRVKKNIQYF
>16|-|TRBV28|-
CASSLHSSTTNEKLFF
>14|-|TRBV27|-
CASSLGRGHQPQHF
>13|-|TRBV19|-
CASSIGGSYEQYF
>12|-|TRBV30|-
CSGRRQNTEAFF
>16|once|TRBV25-1|-
CASSRSRGGQVTEAFF
>15|-|TRBV28|TRBD2
CASSLQGLADNEQFF
>14|-|TRBV3-1/TRBV3-2|TRBD2
CASKLAGGTDTQYF
>15|-|TRBV11-2|-
CASSSSLVGNEKLFF
>14|-|TRBV6-5|TRBD2
CASGLAGVTDTQYF
>14|-|TRBV14|TRBD2
CASSIGLAGGRQYF
>15|-|TRBV7-6|TRBD1
CASSRRTGGNTEAFF
>15|-|TRBV4-2|-
CASSQGTDSNSPLHF
>12|-|TRBV6-5|-
CASNGQGSPLHF
>13|-|TRBV6-5|TRBD1
CASRRGPGYGYTF
>15|-|TRBV7-8|-
CASSSVGPLRYEQYF
>17|-|TRBV28|TRBD1
CASSPSSDRVRSYEQYF
>18|-|TRBV11-2|-
CASSLVGQNHDSNQPQHF
>16|-|TRBV9|-
CASTQSQVAGVDEAFF
>14|-|TRBV13|-
CASSLRQDPYEQYF
>15|few|TRBV11-2|TRBD1
CASSLGTGGNYGYTF
>15|-|TRBV5-4|-
CASSSPRGANYGYTF
>15|-|TRBV28|-
CASSTGSNSNQPQHF
>16|-|TRBV15|-
CATSRDDRGGPYEQYF
>15|-|TRBV5-5|-
CASSTSDSKNSPLHF
>16|-|TRBV27|TRBD2
CASSLSMSGGVREQYF
>14|-|TRBV7-2|-
CASSLSGVYYGYTF
>16|-|TRBV28|-
CATQFPGARNTGELFF
>11|-|TRBV12-3/TRBV12-4|-
CASTPGASLFF
>15|-|TRBV18|-
CASSPLDILNYGYTF
>14|-|TRBV5-1|-
CASSPASTGEKLFF
>11|-|TRBV20-1|-
CSASLREEAFF
>14|-|TRBV5-1|-
CASSLSGVGTEAFF
>18|-|TRBV24-1|TRBD1
CATSGFKGQGAGTGELFF
>15|-|TRBV28|-
CASRTQGWGNTEAFF
>15|once|TRBV5-8|-
CASSLEGGTNTEAFF
>12|-|TRBV30|-
CALRFGNTEAFF
>14|once|TRBV28|TRBD1
CASSLGQGDYGYTF
>14|-|TRBV5-5|-
CASSFPGQNYGYTF
>14|-|TRBV16|-
CASSLFPIDLGYTF
>15|-|TRBV6-1|TRBD1
CASSEGQGATDTQYF
>14|once|TRBV2|-
CASRGVNSNQPQHF
>15|-|TRBV5-1|TRBD1
CASSSRDRGNQPQHF
>16|-|TRBV29-1|-
CSVEPRFEGAAYGYTF
>16|-|TRBV10-2|TRBD2
CASSEGGTSVIDTQYF